This TCR beta chain was found in a study of glioma-infiltrating T cells (dated by TCRdb to the mid-2010s). In terms of the full investigation: The study sequenced TCR alpha- and beta-chain repertoires from glioma tissue, from non-neoplastic brain tissue and from matched peripheral blood mononuclear cells. Each tissue-infiltrating repertoire was compared with the same patient's peripheral blood repertoire to measure divergence between tissue and blood T-cell populations. Three low-grade glioma patients, under ten primary glioblastoma patients and three non-glioma patients contributing non-neoplastic brain tissue were included in the paired cohort.

What the study reported, not specific to this receptor: Tissue and blood shared very few CDR3 sequences, a result attributed to high CDR3 diversity and limited sampling. Group comparisons rested on small numbers: three non-neoplastic, three low-grade glioma and eight glioblastoma patients. In non-neoplastic patients, VJ-independent divergence between tissue and blood fell below expectation, whereas in all gliomas, and especially in low-grade gliomas, the divergence rose above expectation.

At least ten counts were recorded for this clonotype. What antigen it recognizes has not been identified. There are no base qualities to consult, and no much larger clone falls within one base. The iRepertoire nested amplicon-rescue multiplex PCR (arm-PCR) platform was used to amplify TCR alpha and beta CDR3 regions from RNA. One-step reverse transcription and amplification used roughly 100-450 ng of tissue mRNA or PBMC total RNA as input. Following bead purification, Illumina adapters were added by a secondary multiplex PCR, and the libraries were gel-purified between 200 and 400 bp. Internal 6-nucleotide barcodes were carried by the libraries and were used for demultiplexing. Sequencing of libraries was performed on an Illumina MiSeq with 2x220 or 2x250 nucleotide paired-end reads. The authors' analysis ran thus. Paired reads were merged using FLASH 1.2.11 and were aligned to the GRCh37 human genome using BWA-MEM, after which TRA and TRB reads were extracted. An IMGT-derived reference of cassette sequences and CDR3 motifs, with pseudogenes included, was used for V and J assignment. Reads were translated in three frames, and productive CDR3s were defined by a C…FGXG motif without stop codons. Clonotypes were defined as unique combinations of V-J cassette pair and CDR3 amino acid sequence. Reads were filtered by Hamming distance, with the threshold set by the sequence error rate of each sample in mapped regions. The public reads were reanalyzed by TCRdb: fastp trimming at Q25, MiXCR alignment, in-frame beta chains only. Here each entry gathers all rows of one CDR3 protein and keeps the most common genes and DNA. Clone size and V and J calls follow TCRdb, not the original study. The sample records more than 100,000 distinct CDR3 sequences, about 30% of which are singletons. The top ten hold roughly 45% of the sample.

This TCR derives from a human donor with low-grade glioma or glioblastoma, undergoing nonglioma brain surgery, or in good health (not recorded which). The specimen was glioma tissue, nonneoplastic brain tissue, or PBMCs (not recorded which).

CDR3 sequence: CASSFSRTGTNEKLFF. The bases read TGTGCCAGCAGTTTTAGTAGGACAGGGACTAATGAAAAACTGTTTTTT. The chain is assembled from TRBV28 and TRBJ1-4, with 8 bases in between that match TRBD1. There are 16 amino acids in the CDR3, from cysteine to phenylalanine inclusive. Only CDR3 DNA is held: 48 bases, read in frame from base 1. Looking up the germline V gene yields CDR1 MDHEN and CDR2 SYDVKM. From V the trimming removes 3 bases and from J it removes 2 bases, while the gene matches leave 5 bases of the junction unaccounted for.